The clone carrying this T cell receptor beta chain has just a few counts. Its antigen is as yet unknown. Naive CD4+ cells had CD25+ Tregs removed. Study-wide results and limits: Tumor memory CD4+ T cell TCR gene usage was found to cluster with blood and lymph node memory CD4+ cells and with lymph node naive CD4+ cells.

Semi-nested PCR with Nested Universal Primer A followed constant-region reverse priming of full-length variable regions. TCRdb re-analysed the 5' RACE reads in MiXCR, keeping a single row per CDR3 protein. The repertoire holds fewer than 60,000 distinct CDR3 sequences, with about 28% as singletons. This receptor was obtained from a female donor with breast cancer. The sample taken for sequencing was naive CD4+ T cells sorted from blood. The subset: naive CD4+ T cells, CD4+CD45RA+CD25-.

The CDR3 protein is CASSLLENVGETQYF. In DNA, the CDR3 is TGTGCCAGCAGCCTACTAGAAAACGTGGGGGAGACCCAGTACTTC. The chain links TRBV6-1 to TRBJ2-5; tentative D call: TRBD2 (5 bases). Germline V lookup: CDR1 MNHNS, CDR2 SASEGT. The V end was cut by 6 bases, the J end by 5 bases, with 19 bases between. CDR3 size: 15 residues.